A selection of T cell receptor beta chains follows, all from one sample in a study of blood T cell repertoires in COVID-19. Repertoires were generated with immunoSEQ multiplex PCR, while TCRdb's copy carries only in-frame clones and drops some. The table lists about 210,000 clones, over 80% of them singletons. The sequenced sample consisted of PBMCs or T cells enriched from blood (not recorded which). Every receptor here comes from a man aged 18-30 years with acute COVID-19. Each CDR3 is given with its conserved first and last residue. D genes are given only for firm matches.

cdr3_aa v_call d_call
CATLRGGGNEKLFF TRBV19 -
CASSKTTGGRGVHEQFF TRBV6-2/TRBV6-3 TRBD2
CASSHPGKYEQYF TRBV4-2 -
CASSVGHTGNYGYTF TRBV9 -
CASSNAGQGAINEQFF TRBV6-2/TRBV6-3 TRBD1
CASSHDWGLAGASPYEQYF TRBV11-2 TRBD2
CASSVQGSNTGELFF TRBV7-3 -
CASSFGGLRYSNQPQHF TRBV7-9 -
CASSLAQDSDYEQYF TRBV7-9 -
CASSLGLAGAPGELFF TRBV13 TRBD2
CAWRGTAFYGYTF TRBV30 TRBD1
CSVAITGYEQYF TRBV29-1 -
CASSEEGAGSYSYEQYF TRBV2 TRBD2
CASGPAGGSFYEQYF TRBV12-5 TRBD1
CASSLMTSRTQYF TRBV5-4 TRBD2
CASSPAGTSAPYEQYF TRBV19 TRBD2